Reported below is one T cell receptor (beta chain). Its antigen is not yet known. No base qualities exist here, and no much larger clone lies one base off it. This entry belongs to a study of identifying expanded T cells in peripheral blood (dated by TCRdb to about 2019). Regarding the research as a whole: Technical replicates were generated by sequencing separate aliquots of the same genomic DNA pool, and four replicates were compared pairwise.

During the collection period, no immune events, such as infections, were documented for the healthy donors. To calibrate time-dependent variance in a beta-binomial model of T-cell clone differential abundance, blood repertoires from healthy donors were used as a training cohort. There were roughly 10 healthy donors in the training cohort, of whom 3 were female and 7 were male. On average the donors were about 45 years old, and their ages spanned about 29 to 65 years. Whole blood, obtained from a commercial supplier, was collected from each healthy donor at three time points spaced approximately two weeks apart. For immunosequencing, genomic DNA was extracted from whole blood that had not been sorted. The immunoSEQ Assay, which relies on bias-controlled multiplex PCR amplification of genomic DNA, was used to profile TCRbeta CDR3 regions. As for how the authors treated the data: The absolute abundance of each unique TCRbeta CDR3 region was quantified after sequences were collapsed and filtered. Differential abundance was assessed using a binomial (Fisher-equivalent) model and a beta-binomial model in which time-dependent variance fitted from healthy donors was added. Clones with fewer than 5 combined templates were removed, and a clone was called differentially abundant if the clone's Benjamini-Hochberg FDR was below 0.01. Beta-binomial variance was modeled as a function of total template count across the two samples using the form v = (b*log(k)+a)^2. TCRdb retrieved this table from immuneACCESS and kept in-frame rearrangements only. Not all clones are present; in checked studies, unresolved V genes account for under half, and no reason is known for the remainder. V and J calls and clone size are copied from that table; D and trimming were computed from the DNA. For this sample there are some 120,000 clones; 84% appear just once. The top ten clonotypes cover approximately 3% of the sample.

Study-wide findings and limitations: The binomial model flagged roughly 1.1 differentially abundant clones between technical replicates, compared with about 16 over about 2 weeks and approximately 19 over approximately four weeks. It was expected by the authors that biological variance in healthy repertoires might increase further over much longer intervals, such as months to years. Across all healthy-donor time intervals, the beta-binomial model significantly cut both the number of clones called differentially abundant and the false-positive rate. Variance in clone template counts between approximately two-week samples significantly increased with total template count across all healthy donors.

Germline trimming amounts to 0 bases on V and 5 bases on J, with 6 as the count of junction bases outside the gene matches. The CDR3 measures 16 amino acids from cysteine to phenylalanine. CDR3 DNA only is kept here, 48 bases in frame from base 1. Per the germline V gene, LGHNA is the CDR1 and YSLEER is the CDR2. Sequenced: blood. Rearrangement joined TRBV4-3 to TRBJ2-1; a stretch of 8 junction bases matches TRBD2. This clonotype was sampled from a person between 18 and 75 years old in good health. The CDR3 protein is CASSQDRWRGDNEQFF. At the DNA level, the sequence is TGCGCCAGCAGCCAAGATCGATGGCGGGGGGACAATGAGCAGTTCTTC.